This T cell receptor (beta chain) was sequenced in a study of T cell repertoires in ileal Crohn's disease. Described time point: neoterminal ileum biopsy at postoperative endoscopy, about 6 months after surgery. Germline V lookup: CDR1 SGHDT, CDR2 YYEEEE. This CDR3 has 14 amino acids. V lost 2 bases to trimming and J lost 7 bases, with 13 bases between them. The repertoire was sequenced with immunoSEQ multiplex PCR; TCRdb's copy has only in-frame clones and lacks some. The table lists roughly 2,000 clones, around 82% of them singletons. The gene calls are TRBV5-6 and TRBJ2-1; D unclear. The sequencing sample was made of ileal tissue. The TCR was taken from an adult with Crohn's disease. The CDR3 sequence: CASSFYRRWNEQFF. The CDR3 nucleotides are TGTGCCAGCAGCTTCTACCGGCGGTGGAATGAGCAGTTCTTC.